The 26 T cell receptor beta chains below were found in one sample sequenced in a study of cytomegalovirus exposure and HLA in healthy donors. The assay was immunoSEQ multiplex PCR, and TCRdb's table has in-frame clones only and misses some. The sample yields around 190,000 clones, 80% to 90% seen once. The sequencing sample was made of PBMCs. Receptor source: a woman aged 25 to 39 in good health and CMV-seronegative.

The J gene is TRBJ2-5, the V gene TRBV2; 12 nucleotides align to TRBD2. This CDR3 comprises 14 residues. The germline CDR1 and CDR2 sequences are SNHLY and FYNNEI. V was pared by 8 bases and J by 5 bases, with 6 bases of the junction left unmatched. As DNA, the CDR3 is TGTGCCAGCCGAAGGACTAGCGGGATGGAGACCCAGTACTTC. Its translation is CASRRTSGMETQYF.

The J gene is TRBJ1-2, the V gene TRBV5-4; 9 bases are shared with TRBD1. Germline-derived CDR1 and CDR2 are SGHNT and YYREEE (reference sequence). The CDR3 length is 14 residues. Losses at the gene ends were 1 base for V and 2 bases for J; bases not matched to a gene: 0. For the CDR3, the DNA is TGTGCCAGCAGCTTGACAGGGGGCAACTATGGCTACACCTTC. It codes for CASSLTGGNYGYTF.

This clone was found a few times. As DNA, the CDR3 is TGTGCCAGCAGTTACTCGATGGCCGAGCCCCAGCATTTT. This codes for CASSYSMAEPQHF. The rearrangement joins TRBV6-5 to TRBJ1-5; D call uncertain. CDR1 and CDR2 (germline): MNHEY, SVGAGI. Trimming took 0 bases from V and 8 from J, leaving 8 bases between them. The CDR3 has 13 amino acids.

CDR3 in amino acids: CASSEGVDEQFF. The CDR3 bases are TGTGCCAGCTCTGAGGGAGTGGATGAGCAGTTCTTC. V usage is TRBV6-6 and J usage is TRBJ2-1; D is perhaps TRBD2 (5 bases). This CDR3 contains 12 residues. CDR1 is MNHNY, CDR2 SVGAGI, per germline (reference sequence). The V gene lost 8 bases and the J gene lost 8 bases, with 13 bases spanning the gap.

The V call is TRBV30, the J call TRBJ2-6; a possible D gene is TRBD2 (6 bases). The CDR3 loop spans 16 amino acids. V was cut by 5 bases and J by 0 bases, with 14 bases left in between. Looked up from germline, CDR1 is GTSNPN and CDR2 is SVGIG (reference sequence). The CDR3 region is CAWDRGKTSGANVLTF. CDR3 sequence (DNA): TGTGCCTGGGATCGGGGGAAAACCTCTGGGGCCAACGTCCTGACTTTC. The full variable domain, with the rest looked up from reference TRBV30 and TRBJ2-6, is SQTIHQWPATLVQPVGSPLSLECTVEGTSNPNLYWYRQAAGRGLQLLFYSVGIGQISSEVPQNLSASRPQDRQFILSSKKLLLSDSGFYLCAWDRGKTSGANVLTFGAGSRLTVL.

The chain has TRBV5-5 and TRBJ1-5; D remains ambiguous. Germline V gives CDR1 SGHKS, CDR2 YYEKEE (reference sequence). The CDR3 spans 12 residues. V lost 0 bases and J 6 bases, leaving 4 bases between the germline ends. CDR3 sequence (DNA): TGTGCCAGCAGCTTGGACTTTCAGCCCCAGCATTTT. It yields the protein CASSLDFQPQHF.

This clone appeared a single time. This sequence joins TRBV10-1 and TRBJ2-1, with 12 bases that match TRBD1. The ends lost 6 bases at V and 7 bases at J; junction bases unmatched: 7. CDR1 and CDR2 from the germline V gene are WNHNN and SYGVQD (reference sequence). The CDR3 is made up of 15 amino acids. The CDR3 protein is CASRPGTGGRNEQFF. In DNA, the CDR3 is TGCGCCAGCAGGCCCGGGACAGGGGGCAGGAATGAGCAGTTCTTC.

This sequence joins TRBV5-5 and TRBJ1-2, with D unclear. V lost 2 bases and J lost 3, with 8 bases in between. The CDR3 contains 13 residues. The V gene's germline CDR1 is SGHKS and CDR2 YYEKEE (reference sequence). The CDR3 DNA is TGTGCCAGCAGCTTTGGCCAGGACTATGGCTACACCTTC. Encoded protein: CASSFGQDYGYTF.

J is TRBJ2-1 and V is TRBV7-2, with D perhaps matching TRBD1 (5 bases). Germline V gene sequence: CDR1 SGHTA, CDR2 FQGNSA. V was pared by 3 bases and J by 9 bases, with 9 bases between. This CDR3 region has 12 residues. CDR3 bases: TGTGCCAGCAGCTTCAGGGTCCCTGAGCAGTTCTTC. Its protein product is CASSFRVPEQFF. The full variable domain, rest sourced from reference TRBV7-2 and TRBJ2-1, is GAGVSQSPSNKVTEKGKDVELRCDPISGHTALYWYRQSLGQGLEFLIYFQGNSAPDKSGLPSDRFSAERTGGSVSTLTIQRTQQEDSAVYLCASSFRVPEQFFGPGTRLTVL.

This chain connects TRBV25-1 to TRBJ2-7, with D perhaps TRBD2 (6 bases). CDR1 is MGHDK and CDR2 is SYGVNS in the germline V gene. This CDR3 spans 16 amino acids. The V end lost 6 bases, the J end lost 3 bases, and 21 bases lay between the germline ends. The CDR3 loop is CASSDPGLPGNYEQYF. The CDR3, as DNA: TGTGCCAGCAGCGATCCGGGACTTCCCGGCAACTACGAGCAGTACTTC.

The V gene is TRBV30, the J gene TRBJ2-6; D is possibly TRBD2 (6 bases). V was pared by 0 bases and J by 1 base, with 10 bases between. This CDR3 contains 16 residues. CDR1 and CDR2 (germline): GTSNPN, SVGIG (reference sequence). CDR3 DNA: TGTGCCTGGAGTGTTACAGGAGGGTCTGGGGCCAACGTCCTGACTTTC. Translating gives CAWSVTGGSGANVLTF.

The chain has TRBV5-4 and TRBJ2-1, with 10 bases that match TRBD2. In germline, CDR1 is SGHNT, CDR2 YYREEE (reference sequence). The length of the CDR3 is 17 residues. Trimming at V came to 3 bases and at J to 9 bases, leaving 15 bases not matched to a gene. This CDR3 reads CASSSPPSGGPPGEQFF. In DNA form, the CDR3 reads TGTGCCAGCAGCTCCCCCCCTAGCGGGGGCCCGCCAGGTGAGCAGTTCTTC.

This chain links TRBV7-6 with TRBJ2-5; 8 nucleotides line up with TRBD1. This CDR3 is 18 amino acids long. Germline V gene sequence: CDR1 SGHVS, CDR2 FNYEAQ. Unmatched junction bases numbered 15, after V lost 4 bases and J lost 2 bases. The CDR3 protein is CASSSYGNRGSLQETQYF. CDR3 sequence (DNA): TGTGCCAGCAGCTCGTACGGGAACAGGGGGTCCCTACAAGAGACCCAGTACTTC.

A few counts support this clone. The CDR3 reads CASSLVHGMQGYGYTF. CDR3 in DNA: TGTGCCAGCAGCTTGGTGCACGGGATGCAGGGGTATGGCTACACCTTC. V and J are TRBV5-4 and TRBJ1-2; tentative D call: TRBD1 (6 bases). CDR3 length: 16 amino acids. CDR1 and CDR2 (germline): SGHNT, YYREEE (reference sequence). V was pared by 0 bases and J by 5 bases, with 17 bases between.

The chain combines TRBV19 with TRBJ1-2, with a weak D call TRBD1 (6 bases). CDR1 and CDR2 from the germline V gene are LNHDA and SQIVND (reference sequence). Trimming stripped 4 bases from V and 3 bases from J, with 12 bases between. The CDR3 runs 14 residues. CDR3 protein: CASSTPGTYYGYTF. The CDR3 nucleotides read TGTGCCAGTAGTACCCCCGGGACATACTATGGCTACACCTTC.

V usage is TRBV18 and J usage is TRBJ2-1; possible D gene TRBD2, 6 bases. Trimming shortened V by 3 bases and J by 8 bases, and 17 bases separated the two germline ends. The germline V gene encodes CDR1 KGHSH and CDR2 LQKENI. This CDR3 comprises 15 residues. DNA of the CDR3: TGTGCCAGCTCACCCTCACTAGCCGGCGCGGATGAGCAGTTCTTC. Protein sequence: CASSPSLAGADEQFF.

For the CDR3, the DNA is TGTGCCAGCAGCCCCCGACAGGGAGCCGATCAGCCCCAGCATTTT. Its translation: CASSPRQGADQPQHF. The V and J genes are TRBV9 and TRBJ1-5, with TRBD1 matching 7 bases. The germline V gene has CDR1 SGDLS and CDR2 YYNGEE. V lost 4 bases and J lost 5; bases outside the gene matches: 9. The CDR3 loop spans 15 amino acids.

J is TRBJ1-1 and V is TRBV28; 7 bases are shared with TRBD1. The CDR3 has 13 amino acids. The ends lost 4 bases at V and 10 bases at J; junction bases unmatched: 9. CDR1 MDHEN and CDR2 SYDVKM come from the germline V gene. The chain's CDR3 is CASSSKTGLGAFF. CDR3 nucleotide sequence: TGTGCCAGCAGTTCCAAGACAGGGCTCGGAGCTTTCTTT.

The chain employs TRBV19 and TRBJ2-1, with 8 bases that match TRBD2. Germline CDR1 reads LNHDA; CDR2 reads SQIVND (reference sequence). The trim removed 3 bases at V and 6 bases at J, leaving 7 bases unmatched. CDR3 length: 15 amino acids. The CDR3, as DNA: TGTGCCAGTAGTATGACGGGACTAGTTCTCAATGAGCAGTTCTTC. Translated, it gives CASSMTGLVLNEQFF.

The chain uses TRBV14 and TRBJ1-5, with D tentatively TRBD1 (5 bases). V was cut by 1 base and J by 2 bases, with 9 bases left in between. Looked up from germline, CDR1 is SGHDN and CDR2 is FVKESK. The CDR3 spans 15 residues. The DNA of the CDR3 is TGTGCCAGCAGCCAAGGGGGCCTGGGCAATCAGCCCCAGCATTTT. Translating it yields CASSQGGLGNQPQHF. Using reference TRBV14 and TRBJ1-5 for the parts outside the CDR3, the full variable domain is EAGVTQFPSHSVIEKGQTVTLRCDPISGHDNLYWYRRVMGKEIKFLLHFVKESKQDESGMPNNRFLAERTGGTYSTLKVQPAELEDSGVYFCASSQGGLGNQPQHFGDGTRLSIL.

This chain connects TRBV10-3 to TRBJ1-2; D is perhaps TRBD1 (5 bases). This CDR3 comprises 14 residues. Trimming removed 3 bases at V and 4 bases at J, with 12 bases between. Germline CDR1 is ENHRY and CDR2 is SYGVKD. The CDR3 DNA sequence: TGTGCCATCAGTGATTCGGGGGAGGGCTATGGCTACACCTTC. As protein: CAISDSGEGYGYTF.

This clone was recorded only once. The J gene is TRBJ2-7, the V gene TRBV5-1; 7 nucleotides line up with TRBD1. The junction had 11 bases not matched to a gene; V was cut back by 4 bases and J by 4 bases. The germline gives CDR1 SGHRS, CDR2 YFSETQ. The CDR3 contains 15 residues. The CDR3, as DNA: TGCGCCAGCAGCCGCCGGACCGGGACAGTATACGAGCAGTACTTC. It translates to CASSRRTGTVYEQYF.

The chain links TRBV4-1 to TRBJ1-2, with D perhaps TRBD1 (6 bases). This CDR3 contains 14 residues. Looked up from germline, CDR1 is MGHRA and CDR2 is YSYEKL. Deletions cut 1 base from V and 8 bases from J, with 14 bases between. The CDR3 loop reads CASSQVWTVSGYTF. The CDR3 region has the DNA TGCGCCAGCAGCCAAGTTTGGACAGTATCCGGCTACACCTTC.

This chain connects TRBV11-2 to TRBJ2-7; D perhaps matches TRBD2 (6 bases). The germline V and J ends were trimmed by 1 base and 2 bases, with 15 bases remaining between them. Germline V gives CDR1 SGHAT, CDR2 FQNNGV. The CDR3 length is 16 residues. CDR3 DNA: TGTGCCAGCAGCTTAGGAAGACGGGGGAACCCCTACGAGCAGTACTTC. Its translation is CASSLGRRGNPYEQYF.

This clone was recorded only once. The V and J genes are TRBV5-1 and TRBJ2-7, with D perhaps TRBD2 (6 bases). The CDR3 length is 15 residues. The germline V gene encodes CDR1 SGHRS and CDR2 YFSETQ. V dropped 0 bases and J dropped 2 bases, with 12 bases sitting between them. The CDR3 DNA sequence: TGCGCCAGCAGCTTGGAGGCTAGCGCCACCTACGAGCAGTACTTC. This codes for CASSLEASATYEQYF.

The chain couples TRBV7-6 to TRBJ2-1; TRBD2 matches at 7 bases. CDR1 is SGHVS and CDR2 is FNYEAQ in the germline V gene. J was trimmed by 8 bases and V by 5 bases; bases with no gene match: 15. The CDR3 is 16 residues long. This chain's CDR3 is CASSRPREAPLDEQFF. The CDR3 DNA is TGTGCCAGCAGCAGACCCCGGGAGGCCCCTTTAGATGAGCAGTTCTTC.